This record covers a single T cell receptor beta chain. The CDR3 totals 17 residues. Germline CDR1 and CDR2: SGDLS and YYNGEE. Trimming removed 0 bases from V and 0 bases from J; junction bases left unmatched: 4. Cohort assignment relied on participant-reported clinical history. This sample stems from a study of blood T cell repertoires in COVID-19. Across the whole study: Samples taken during acute and convalescent COVID-19 were collected in the United States, Italy and Spain. T cells, B-cell-depleted T cells, or PBMCs provided the cDNA or gDNA that served as material.

Generated by immunoSEQ multiplex PCR, the TCRdb table keeps only in-frame clones and is missing some. The sample has fewer than 350,000 clones, approximately 89% seen once. The V gene is TRBV9, the J gene TRBJ2-1, with 9 bases that match TRBD2. Material: PBMCs or T cells enriched from blood (not recorded which). This sequence originates from a woman between 35 and 50 years old who had recovered from COVID-19. The DNA for the CDR3 is TGTGCCAGCAGCGTAGGCCTAGCGGGAAGCTCCTACAATGAGCAGTTCTTC. Amino acid sequence: CASSVGLAGSSYNEQFF.